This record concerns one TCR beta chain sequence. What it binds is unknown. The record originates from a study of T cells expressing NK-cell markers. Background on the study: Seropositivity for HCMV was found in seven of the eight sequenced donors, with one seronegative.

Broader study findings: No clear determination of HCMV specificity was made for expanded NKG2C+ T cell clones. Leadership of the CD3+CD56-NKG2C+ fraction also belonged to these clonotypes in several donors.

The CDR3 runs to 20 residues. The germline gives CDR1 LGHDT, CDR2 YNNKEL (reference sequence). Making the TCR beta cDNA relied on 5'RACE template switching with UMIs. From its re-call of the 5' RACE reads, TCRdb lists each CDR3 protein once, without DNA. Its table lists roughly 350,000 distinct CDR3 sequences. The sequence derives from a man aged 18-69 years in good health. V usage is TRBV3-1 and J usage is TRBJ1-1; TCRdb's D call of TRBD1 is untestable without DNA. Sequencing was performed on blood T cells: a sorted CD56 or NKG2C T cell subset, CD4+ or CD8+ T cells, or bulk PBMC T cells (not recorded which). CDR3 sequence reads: CASSQELTGGKTIGNTEAFF.